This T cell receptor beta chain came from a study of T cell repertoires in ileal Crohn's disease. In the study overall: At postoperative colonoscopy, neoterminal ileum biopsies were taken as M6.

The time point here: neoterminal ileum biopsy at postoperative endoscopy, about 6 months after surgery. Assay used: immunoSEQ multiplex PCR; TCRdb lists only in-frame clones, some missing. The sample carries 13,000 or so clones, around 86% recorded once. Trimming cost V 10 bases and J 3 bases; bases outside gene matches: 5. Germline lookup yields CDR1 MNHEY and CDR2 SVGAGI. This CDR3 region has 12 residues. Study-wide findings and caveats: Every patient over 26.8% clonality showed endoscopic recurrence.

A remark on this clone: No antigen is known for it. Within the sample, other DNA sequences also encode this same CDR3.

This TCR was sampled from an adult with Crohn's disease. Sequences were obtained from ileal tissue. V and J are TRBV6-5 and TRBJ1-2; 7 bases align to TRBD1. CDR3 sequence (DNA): TGTGCCACCCAGGGACAGTACTATGGCTACACCTTC. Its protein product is CATQGQYYGYTF.